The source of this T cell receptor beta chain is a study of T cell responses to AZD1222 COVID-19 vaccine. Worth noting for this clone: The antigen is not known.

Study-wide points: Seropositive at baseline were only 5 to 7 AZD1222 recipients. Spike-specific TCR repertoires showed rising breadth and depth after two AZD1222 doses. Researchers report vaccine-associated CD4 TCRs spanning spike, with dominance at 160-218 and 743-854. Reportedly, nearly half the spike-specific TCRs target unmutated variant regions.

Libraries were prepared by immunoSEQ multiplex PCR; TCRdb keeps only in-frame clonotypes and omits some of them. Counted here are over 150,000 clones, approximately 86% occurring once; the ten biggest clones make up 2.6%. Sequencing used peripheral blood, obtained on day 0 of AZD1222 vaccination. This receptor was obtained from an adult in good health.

The chain's CDR3 is CATGTRYTGELFF. In DNA, the CDR3 is TGTGCCACCGGGACTAGATACACCGGGGAGCTGTTTTTT. The chain is built from TRBV24-1 and TRBJ2-2, with 8 bases aligning to TRBD2. Germline CDR1 reads KGHDR; CDR2 reads SFDVKD. The V segment lost 9 bases and the J segment 3 bases; nucleotides outside the gene matches: 2. The CDR3 runs 13 residues.